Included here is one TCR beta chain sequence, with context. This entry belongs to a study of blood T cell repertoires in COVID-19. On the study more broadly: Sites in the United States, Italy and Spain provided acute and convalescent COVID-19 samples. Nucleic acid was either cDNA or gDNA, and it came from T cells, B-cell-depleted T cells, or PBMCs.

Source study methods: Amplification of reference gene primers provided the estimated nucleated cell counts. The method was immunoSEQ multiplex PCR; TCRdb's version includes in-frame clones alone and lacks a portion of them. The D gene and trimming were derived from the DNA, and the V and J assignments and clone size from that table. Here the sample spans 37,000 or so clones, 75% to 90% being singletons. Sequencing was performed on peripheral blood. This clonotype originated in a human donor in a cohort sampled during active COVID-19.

The CDR3 is CASSRRVGYEQYF. CDR3 bases: TGTGCCAGCAGTCGGAGGGTGGGTTACGAGCAGTACTTC. The rearrangement uses TRBV27 and TRBJ2-7; a possible D gene is TRBD2 (6 bases). This CDR3 is built from 13 residues. Between the trimmed V and J ends, which lost 5 bases and 4 bases, there was a span of 12 bases. Germline V gives CDR1 MNHEY, CDR2 SMNVEV (reference sequence).